This T cell receptor beta chain stems from a study of blood T cell repertoires in COVID-19 (TCRdb year 2020). Regarding the research as a whole: The collaborator samples originated in the United States, Italy and Spain and spanned the acute and convalescent phases of COVID-19. The material from the prospective study consisted of cDNA or gDNA derived from T cells, B-cell-depleted T cells, or PBMCs. Deeply sampled blood TCRbeta repertoires from subjects exposed to, actively infected with, or recovered from COVID-19 were included in the dataset. The repertoires were released in a freely available public database intended as a resource for research on the immune response to SARS-CoV-2. Samples came from the ongoing ImmuneRACE study (first 160 participants) plus 1,254 subjects from 6 global collaborators. The sample metadata nearly always contained a de-identified subject ID, COVID-19 status, age in years and sex. Where available, HLA class I and class II types were taken from metadata supplied by the sample provider and were not determined by assay-based typing. Points the paper makes about the study in general: How much clinical and demographic metadata was included differed by source and by participant, and the metadata was provided uncurated.

TCRbeta CDR3 regions were amplified from genomic DNA by means of the immunoSEQ Assay, a bias-controlled multiplex PCR. The authors' analysis ran thus. Nucleated cell counts per sample were estimated from amplification of reference gene primers within the assay. To quantify the absolute abundance of each unique TCRbeta CDR3 rearrangement, sequence reads were collapsed and filtered. For each sample, productive Simpson clonality was calculated by taking the square root of Simpson's diversity index across productive rearrangements. The source is immuneACCESS, and TCRdb retained only in-frame sequences with V and J called. Part of the clones is not carried over; for the studies checked, unresolved V genes explain less than half of this, and the remainder is unexplained. V, J and clone size were drawn from that table, and D and trimming were deduced from the DNA. Across this sample there are 130,000 to 150,000 clones, with around nine tenths seen only once. Roughly 1.2% of the sample is in the top ten clones.

Participants in the prospective study were aged 18 to 89 years, lived in 24 United States geographic areas, and enrolled through a virtual design. Cohort assignment in the prospective study relied on participant-reported clinical history from a screening survey and a study questionnaire. Mobile phlebotomists in the prospective study collected whole blood, serum and a nasopharyngeal or oropharyngeal swab from every participant. Participants in the prospective study had the option to provide additional blood draws and questionnaires over a roughly two-month period. Blood samples from the prospective study were shipped frozen or at room temperature prior to DNA extraction. The CDR3 runs 15 amino acids, cysteine and phenylalanine included. Only the CDR3 region is kept as DNA, spanning 45 bases read in frame from base 1. As encoded in the germline V gene, CDR1 is MDHEN while CDR2 is SYDVKM. V was cut back by 4 bases and J by 2 bases, leaving a gap of 15 bases between them.

With respect to this clone: Its antigen is unknown. No base quality values were provided; no much bigger clone lies one nucleotide off.

The source is a woman younger than 45 with acute COVID-19. Material for sequencing was PBMCs or T cells enriched from blood (not recorded which). The chain couples TRBV28 to TRBJ2-7; a tentative D match to TRBD1 spans 6 bases. The nucleotides are TGTGCCAGCAGTTCCCCGTCGGGACAACCCTACGAGCAGTACTTC. Its protein is CASSSPSGQPYEQYF.